This T cell receptor beta chain was obtained from a study of blood T cell repertoires in COVID-19. The overall study: The United States, Italy and Spain supplied acute and convalescent COVID-19 samples.

Germline V gives CDR1 KGHSH, CDR2 LQKENI. V lost 0 bases and J 4 bases, leaving 9 bases between the germline ends. The CDR3 runs 14 residues. Per the original data handling: Reference gene primer amplification gave estimated nucleated cell counts. Sequenced by immunoSEQ multiplex PCR; TCRdb stores in-frame clones only, minus some. V, J and clone size are those of that table, while D and trimming were read from the DNA. Among fewer than 150,000 clones listed, around 81% were seen once. The sample was peripheral blood. The receptor was derived from a man in his 70s with acute or convalescent COVID-19. J is TRBJ1-2 and V is TRBV18; perhaps TRBD1 as D (5 bases). In DNA form, the CDR3 reads TGTGCCAGCTCACCACCGAAGGGGCCCTATGGCTACACCTTC. It yields the protein CASSPPKGPYGYTF.